This TCR beta chain is drawn from a study of blood T cell repertoires in COVID-19. For the study at large: The analysed material was cDNA or gDNA that came from T cells, B-cell-depleted T cells, or PBMCs.

The germline gives CDR1 LNHNV, CDR2 YYDKDF (reference sequence). CDR3 length: 17 amino acids. Trimming at V came to 0 bases and at J to 3 bases, leaving 6 bases not matched to a gene. Profiled with immunoSEQ multiplex PCR; TCRdb holds only in-frame clones, not every one. The table shows about 140,000 clones, with almost 85% occurring only once. V gene TRBV15 combines with J gene TRBJ1-2; TRBD1 matches 11 bases. This TCR derives from a man in his forties with acute COVID-19. The sequenced material came from PBMCs or T cells enriched from blood (not recorded which). The CDR3 bases are TGTGCCACCAGCAGAGACGGACAGGGGGCGGGTTACTATGGCTACACCTTC. Its protein product is CATSRDGQGAGYYGYTF.